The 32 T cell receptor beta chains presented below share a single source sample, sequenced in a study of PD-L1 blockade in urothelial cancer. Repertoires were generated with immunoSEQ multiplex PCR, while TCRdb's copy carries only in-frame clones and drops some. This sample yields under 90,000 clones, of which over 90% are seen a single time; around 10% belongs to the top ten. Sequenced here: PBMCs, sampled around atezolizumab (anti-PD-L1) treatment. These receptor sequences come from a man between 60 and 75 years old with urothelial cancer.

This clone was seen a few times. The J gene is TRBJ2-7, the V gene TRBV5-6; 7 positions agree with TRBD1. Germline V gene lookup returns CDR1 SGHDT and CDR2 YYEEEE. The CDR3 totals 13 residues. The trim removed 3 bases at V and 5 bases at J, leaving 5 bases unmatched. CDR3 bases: TGTGCCAGCAGCTCGGGACAGTCGGACGAGCAGTACTTC. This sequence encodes CASSSGQSDEQYF.

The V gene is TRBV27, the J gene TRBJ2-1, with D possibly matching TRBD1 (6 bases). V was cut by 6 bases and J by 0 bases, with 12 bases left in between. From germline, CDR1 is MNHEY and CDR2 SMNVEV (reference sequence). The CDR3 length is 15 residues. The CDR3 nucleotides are TGTGCCAGCAGCCCCACAGGGAGCTCCTACAATGAGCAGTTCTTC. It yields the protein CASSPTGSSYNEQFF.

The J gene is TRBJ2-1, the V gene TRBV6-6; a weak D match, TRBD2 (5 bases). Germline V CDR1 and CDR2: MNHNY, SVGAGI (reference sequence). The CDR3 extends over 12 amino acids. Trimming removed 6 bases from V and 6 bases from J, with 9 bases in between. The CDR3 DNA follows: TGTGCCAGCAGCCTAACTAGCAATGAGCAGTTCTTC. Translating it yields CASSLTSNEQFF.

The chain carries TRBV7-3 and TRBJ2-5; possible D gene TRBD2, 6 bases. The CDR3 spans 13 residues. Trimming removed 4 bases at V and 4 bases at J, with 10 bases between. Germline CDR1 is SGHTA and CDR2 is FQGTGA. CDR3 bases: TGTGCCAGCAGCTCCTCCGGGGGAGAGACCCAGTACTTC. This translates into CASSSSGGETQYF. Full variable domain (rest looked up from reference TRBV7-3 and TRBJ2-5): GAGVSQTPSNKVTEKGKYVELRCDPISGHTALYWYRQSLGQGPEFLIYFQGTGAADDSGLPNDRFFAVRPEGSVSTLKIQRTERGDSAVYLCASSSSGGETQYFGPGTRLLVL.

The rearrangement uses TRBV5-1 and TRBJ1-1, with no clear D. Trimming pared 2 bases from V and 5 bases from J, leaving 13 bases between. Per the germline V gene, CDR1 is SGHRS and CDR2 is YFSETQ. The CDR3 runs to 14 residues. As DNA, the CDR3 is TGCGCCAGCAGCTTTGCGGGCGCGAGGACTGAAGCTTTCTTT. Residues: CASSFAGARTEAFF.

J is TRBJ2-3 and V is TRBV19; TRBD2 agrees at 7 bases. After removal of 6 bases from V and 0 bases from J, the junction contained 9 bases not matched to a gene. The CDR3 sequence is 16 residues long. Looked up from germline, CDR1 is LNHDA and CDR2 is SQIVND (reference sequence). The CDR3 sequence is CASSTFGGRSTDTQYF. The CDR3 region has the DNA TGTGCCAGTAGCACCTTCGGGGGGAGAAGCACAGATACGCAGTATTTT.

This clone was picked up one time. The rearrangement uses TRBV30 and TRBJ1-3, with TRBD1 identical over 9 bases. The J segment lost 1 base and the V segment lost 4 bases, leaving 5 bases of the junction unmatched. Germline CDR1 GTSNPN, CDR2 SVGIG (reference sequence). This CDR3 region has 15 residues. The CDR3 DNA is TGTGCCTGGACCCCGGACAGGGGATCTGGAAACACCATATATTTT. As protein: CAWTPDRGSGNTIYF.

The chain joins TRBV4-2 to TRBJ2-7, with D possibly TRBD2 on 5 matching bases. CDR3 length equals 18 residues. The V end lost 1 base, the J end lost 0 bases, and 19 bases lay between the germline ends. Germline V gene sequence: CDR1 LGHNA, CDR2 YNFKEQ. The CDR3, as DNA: TGTGCCAGCAGCCAAGCGCCCCTATCGGGGTCCTCCTCCTACGAGCAGTACTTC. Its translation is CASSQAPLSGSSSYEQYF.

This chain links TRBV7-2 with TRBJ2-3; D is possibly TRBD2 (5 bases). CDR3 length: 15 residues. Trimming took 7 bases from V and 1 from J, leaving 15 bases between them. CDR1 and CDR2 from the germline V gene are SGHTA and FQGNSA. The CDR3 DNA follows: TGTGCCAGCACCATACGGGGTTTCCGCACAGATACGCAGTATTTT. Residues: CASTIRGFRTDTQYF.

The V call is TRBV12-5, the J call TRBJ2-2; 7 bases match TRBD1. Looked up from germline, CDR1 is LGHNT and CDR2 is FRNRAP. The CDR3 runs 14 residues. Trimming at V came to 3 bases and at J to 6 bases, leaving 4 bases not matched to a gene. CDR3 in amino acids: CASGLAGGSGELFF. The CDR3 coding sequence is TGTGCTAGTGGTTTAGCAGGGGGATCCGGGGAGCTGTTTTTT.

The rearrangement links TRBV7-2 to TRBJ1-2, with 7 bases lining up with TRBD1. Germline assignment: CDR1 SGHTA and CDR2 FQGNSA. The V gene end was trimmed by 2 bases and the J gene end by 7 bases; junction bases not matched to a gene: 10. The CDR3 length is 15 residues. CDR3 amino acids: CASSLSTGKGTGYTF. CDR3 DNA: TGTGCCAGCAGCTTATCGACAGGGAAGGGAACTGGCTACACCTTC.

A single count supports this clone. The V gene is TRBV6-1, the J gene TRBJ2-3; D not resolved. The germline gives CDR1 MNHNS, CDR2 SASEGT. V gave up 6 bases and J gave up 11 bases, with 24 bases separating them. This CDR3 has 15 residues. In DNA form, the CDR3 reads TGTGCCAGCAGCAACAGATCGACCGTTTCCCTTAGGCAGTATTTT. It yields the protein CASSNRSTVSLRQYF.

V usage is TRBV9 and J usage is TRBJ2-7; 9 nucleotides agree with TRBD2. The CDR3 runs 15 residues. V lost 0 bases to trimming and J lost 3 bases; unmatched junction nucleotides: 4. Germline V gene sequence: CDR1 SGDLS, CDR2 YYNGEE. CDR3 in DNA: TGTGCCAGCAGCGTAGGACTAGCGGTGGACTACGAGCAGTACTTC. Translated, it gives CASSVGLAVDYEQYF.

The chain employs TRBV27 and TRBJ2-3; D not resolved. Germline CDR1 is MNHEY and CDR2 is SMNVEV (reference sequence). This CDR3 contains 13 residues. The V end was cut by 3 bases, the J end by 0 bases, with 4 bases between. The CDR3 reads CASSFLSTDTQYF. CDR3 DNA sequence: TGTGCCAGCAGTTTCCTGAGCACAGATACGCAGTATTTT.

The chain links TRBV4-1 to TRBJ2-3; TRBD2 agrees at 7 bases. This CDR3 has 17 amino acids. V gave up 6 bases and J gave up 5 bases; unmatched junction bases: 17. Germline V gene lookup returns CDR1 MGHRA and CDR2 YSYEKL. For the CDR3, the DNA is TGCGCCAGCAGGAAGATCCCCTTAGCCGGGGGGAGAGATACGCAGTATTTT. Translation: CASRKIPLAGGRDTQYF.

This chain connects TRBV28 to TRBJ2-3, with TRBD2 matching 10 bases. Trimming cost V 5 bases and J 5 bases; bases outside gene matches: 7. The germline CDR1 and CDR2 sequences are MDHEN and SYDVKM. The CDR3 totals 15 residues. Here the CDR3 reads CASSLNRLAGDTQYF. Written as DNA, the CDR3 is TGTGCCAGCAGTCTCAACCGACTAGCGGGAGATACGCAGTATTTT.

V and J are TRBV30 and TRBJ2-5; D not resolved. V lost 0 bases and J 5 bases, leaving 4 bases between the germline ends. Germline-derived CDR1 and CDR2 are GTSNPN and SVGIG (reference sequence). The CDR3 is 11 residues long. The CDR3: CAWSVLETQYF. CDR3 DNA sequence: TGTGCCTGGAGTGTCCTGGAGACCCAGTACTTC. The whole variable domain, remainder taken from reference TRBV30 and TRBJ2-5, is SQTIHQWPATLVQPVGSPLSLECTVEGTSNPNLYWYRQAAGRGLQLLFYSVGIGQISSEVPQNLSASRPQDRQFILSSKKLLLSDSGFYLCAWSVLETQYFGPGTRLLVL.

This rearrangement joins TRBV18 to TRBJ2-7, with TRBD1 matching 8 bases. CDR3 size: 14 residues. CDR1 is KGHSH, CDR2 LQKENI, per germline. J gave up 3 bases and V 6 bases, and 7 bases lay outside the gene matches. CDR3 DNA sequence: TGTGCCAGCTCTATCCGGGACAGGTTCTACGAGCAGTACTTC. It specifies CASSIRDRFYEQYF.

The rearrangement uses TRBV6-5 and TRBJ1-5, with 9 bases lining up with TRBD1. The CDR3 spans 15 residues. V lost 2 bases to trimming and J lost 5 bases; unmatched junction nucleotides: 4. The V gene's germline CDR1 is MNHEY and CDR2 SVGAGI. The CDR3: CASSYRGQGDQPQHF. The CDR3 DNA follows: TGTGCCAGCAGTTACCGGGGACAGGGCGATCAGCCCCAGCATTTT.

Here the CDR3 reads CASSEGNSGVQYF. The CDR3 DNA reads TGTGCCAGCAGTGAAGGTAATTCAGGGGTGCAGTACTTC. The V call is TRBV6-1, the J call TRBJ2-7; possible D gene TRBD1, 6 bases. Trimming stripped 1 base from V and 9 bases from J, with 13 bases between. This CDR3 has 13 residues. Germline CDR1 is MNHNS and CDR2 is SASEGT.

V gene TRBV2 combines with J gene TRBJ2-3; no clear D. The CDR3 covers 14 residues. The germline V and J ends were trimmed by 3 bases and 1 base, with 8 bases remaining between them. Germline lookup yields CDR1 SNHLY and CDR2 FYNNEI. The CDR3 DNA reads TGTGCCAGCAGTGACGTACTCCGCACAGATACGCAGTATTTT. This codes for CASSDVLRTDTQYF.

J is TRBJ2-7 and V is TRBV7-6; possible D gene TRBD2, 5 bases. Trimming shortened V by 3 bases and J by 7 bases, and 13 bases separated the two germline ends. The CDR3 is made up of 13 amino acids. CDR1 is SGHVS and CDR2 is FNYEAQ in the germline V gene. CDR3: CASSLHSSGEQYF. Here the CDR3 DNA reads TGTGCCAGCAGCTTGCATTCCTCGGGGGAGCAGTACTTC.

CDR3: CASSELLGTNTDTQYF. The CDR3 DNA follows: TGCGCCAGCAGCGAACTGTTGGGGACAAACACAGATACGCAGTATTTT. The chain is built from TRBV5-1 and TRBJ2-3, with D possibly TRBD1 on 6 matching bases. This CDR3 spans 16 amino acids. Trimming removed 4 bases from V and 2 bases from J, with 17 bases in between. CDR1 SGHRS and CDR2 YFSETQ come from the germline V gene.

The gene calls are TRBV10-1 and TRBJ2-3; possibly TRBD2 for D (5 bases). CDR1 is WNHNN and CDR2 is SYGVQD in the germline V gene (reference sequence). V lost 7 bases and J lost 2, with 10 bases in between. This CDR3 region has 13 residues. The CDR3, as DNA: TGCGCCAGCAATGGACTGGTCACAGATACGCAGTATTTT. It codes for CASNGLVTDTQYF.

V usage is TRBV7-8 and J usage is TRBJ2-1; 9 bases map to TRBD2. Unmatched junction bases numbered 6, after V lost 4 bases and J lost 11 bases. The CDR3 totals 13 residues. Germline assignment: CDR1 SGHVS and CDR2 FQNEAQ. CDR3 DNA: TGTGCCAGCAGCTCCTATAGCGGGAGAAAGCAGTTCTTC. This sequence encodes CASSSYSGRKQFF.

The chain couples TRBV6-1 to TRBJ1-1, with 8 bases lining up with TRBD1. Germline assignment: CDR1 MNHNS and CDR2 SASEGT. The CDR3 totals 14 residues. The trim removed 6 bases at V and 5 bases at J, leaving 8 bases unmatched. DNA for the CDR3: TGTGCCAGCAGGCCAGGGGGCGTGGAAACTGAAGCTTTCTTT. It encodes CASRPGGVETEAFF.

CDR3: CASSAGVTKNIQYF. In DNA form, the CDR3 reads TGTGCCAGCAGTGCGGGGGTAACCAAAAACATTCAGTACTTC. This chain joins TRBV6-6 and TRBJ2-4, with 7 bases fitting TRBD2. The CDR3 extends over 14 amino acids. Germline V gene data show CDR1 as MNHNY and CDR2 as SVGAGI (reference sequence). V dropped 5 bases and J dropped 2; count of bases not matched to a gene: 3.

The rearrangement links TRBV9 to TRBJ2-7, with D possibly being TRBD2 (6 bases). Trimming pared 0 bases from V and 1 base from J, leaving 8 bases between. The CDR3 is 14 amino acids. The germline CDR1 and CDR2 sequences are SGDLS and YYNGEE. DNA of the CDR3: TGTGCCAGCAGCGTAGGGGGGGAATCCTACGAGCAGTACTTC. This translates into CASSVGGESYEQYF.

Written as DNA, the CDR3 is TGTGCCAGCAGGAGACAGGGGGGGCAAGAGACCCAGTACTTC. Amino acids: CASRRQGGQETQYF. The rearrangement links TRBV2 to TRBJ2-5; 9 positions agree with TRBD1. Germline-derived CDR1 and CDR2 are SNHLY and FYNNEI. The CDR3 sequence is 14 residues long. V lost 6 bases to trimming and J lost 2 bases; unmatched junction nucleotides: 4.

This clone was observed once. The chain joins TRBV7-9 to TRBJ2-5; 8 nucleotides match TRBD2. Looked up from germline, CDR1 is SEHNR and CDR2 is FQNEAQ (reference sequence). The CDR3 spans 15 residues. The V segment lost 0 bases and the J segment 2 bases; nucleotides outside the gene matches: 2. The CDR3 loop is CASSLAASGQETQYF. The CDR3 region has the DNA TGTGCCAGCAGCTTAGCGGCTAGCGGGCAAGAGACCCAGTACTTC.

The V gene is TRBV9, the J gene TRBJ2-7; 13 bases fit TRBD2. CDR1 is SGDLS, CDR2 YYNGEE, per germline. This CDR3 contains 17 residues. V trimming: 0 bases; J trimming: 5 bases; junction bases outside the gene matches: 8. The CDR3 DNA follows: TGTGCCAGCAGCGTAGGACTAGCGGGAGGAGGGTTAGACGAGCAGTACTTC. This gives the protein CASSVGLAGGGLDEQYF.

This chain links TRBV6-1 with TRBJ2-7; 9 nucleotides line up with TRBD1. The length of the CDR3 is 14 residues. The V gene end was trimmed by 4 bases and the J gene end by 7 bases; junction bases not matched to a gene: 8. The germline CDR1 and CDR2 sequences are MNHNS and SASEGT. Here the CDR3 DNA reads TGTGCCAGCAGTGGGGGACAGGGAAGAGGGGAGCAGTACTTC. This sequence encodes CASSGGQGRGEQYF.